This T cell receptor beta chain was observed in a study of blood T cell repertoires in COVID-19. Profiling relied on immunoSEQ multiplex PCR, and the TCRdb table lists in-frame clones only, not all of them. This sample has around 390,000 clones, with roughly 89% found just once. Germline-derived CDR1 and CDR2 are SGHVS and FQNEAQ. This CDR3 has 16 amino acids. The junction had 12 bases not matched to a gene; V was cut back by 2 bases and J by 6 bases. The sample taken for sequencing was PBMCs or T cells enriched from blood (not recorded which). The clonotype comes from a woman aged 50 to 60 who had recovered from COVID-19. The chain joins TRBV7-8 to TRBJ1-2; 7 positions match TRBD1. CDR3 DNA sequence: TGTGCCAGCAGCTTATCTGGACAGGATACGAGTCATGGCTACACCTTC. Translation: CASSLSGQDTSHGYTF.